These 15 T cell receptor beta chains were all obtained from the same sample, sequenced in a study of T cell repertoires in aging, cancer and after chemotherapy. The template was genomic DNA from peripheral blood, not RNA. TRB rearrangements spanning V, D and J were amplified using mixed TRB-A/B primers. TCRdb analysed the multiplex PCR reads with MiXCR anew, one entry per CDR3 protein. The table has some 2,500 distinct CDR3 sequences, 30% to 35% seen once. Source material: blood. Receptor source: a human donor with a solid tumor.

The table lists this clonotype with a few counts. The chain uses TRBV10-3 and TRBJ2-7; TRBD2 might be the D (6 bases). Per germline, CDR1 ENHRY and CDR2 SYGVKD. V lost 6 bases and J 2 bases, leaving 14 bases between the germline ends. CDR3 length: 14 amino acids. The CDR3 protein is CAIRPAGATYEQYF. The DNA of the CDR3 is TGTGCCATCAGACCAGCGGGCGCGACCTACGAGCAGTACTTC.

This clonotype was counted a few times. The J gene is TRBJ2-7, the V gene TRBV6-5, with TRBD2 identical over 8 bases. Germline CDR1 reads MNHEY; CDR2 reads SVGAGI. V dropped 5 bases and J dropped 3; count of bases not matched to a gene: 9. The CDR3 spans 15 residues. The CDR3 DNA reads TGTGCCAGCAGTGATATGGCGGGAGGACTCTACGAGCAGTACTTC. It translates to CASSDMAGGLYEQYF.

The chain employs TRBV27 and TRBJ2-3; D perhaps matches TRBD1 (6 bases). Trimming removed 5 bases from V and 0 bases from J, with 9 bases in between. CDR3 length: 14 amino acids. Germline assignment: CDR1 MNHEY and CDR2 SMNVEV (reference sequence). The CDR3 loop reads CASSQQGSTDTQYF. In DNA form, the CDR3 reads TGTGCCAGCAGTCAACAGGGAAGCACAGATACGCAGTATTTT.

This clonotype has a handful of counts. The rearrangement links TRBV7-2 to TRBJ2-4; 10 bases are a match to TRBD1. The germline gives CDR1 SGHTA, CDR2 FQGNSA. This CDR3 contains 17 residues. J gave up 1 base and V 0 bases, and 3 bases lay outside the gene matches. Here the CDR3 reads CASSLATGQGAKNIQYF. The DNA of the CDR3 is TGTGCCAGCAGCTTAGCGACGGGACAGGGGGCCAAAAACATTCAGTACTTC.

This clonotype was seen more than once but under ten times. The chain joins TRBV20-1 to TRBJ1-1; unclear D gene. Between the trimmed V and J ends, which lost 5 bases and 0 bases, there was a span of 13 bases. Germline CDR1 and CDR2: DFQATT and SNEGSKA (reference sequence). The CDR3 length is 14 residues. DNA of the CDR3: TGCAGTGCTTCAGACGGATACATGAACACTGAAGCTTTCTTT. Translating gives CSASDGYMNTEAFF.

The chain links TRBV12-3 or TRBV12-4 to TRBJ1-1, with 8 bases identical to TRBD1. Germline trimming cut 3 bases from V and 3 bases from J; bases unmatched to any gene: 12. The CDR3 loop spans 17 amino acids. Here the CDR3 DNA reads TGTGCCAGCAGTTTCCCGGCCAGGGGGCGCCGGGACACTGAAGCTTTCTTT. It encodes CASSFPARGRRDTEAFF.

This clonotype was observed a handful of times. The chain combines TRBV27 with TRBJ1-1; D is unclear. Between the trimmed V and J ends, which lost 5 bases and 3 bases, there was a span of 16 bases. The CDR3 is 15 amino acids. The germline CDR1 and CDR2 sequences are MNHEY and SMNVEV (reference sequence). In DNA, the CDR3 is TGTGCCAGCAGTCGTCCTGGGATGACGGACACTGAAGCTTTCTTT. Residues: CASSRPGMTDTEAFF.

The chain employs TRBV28 and TRBJ2-7; D is perhaps TRBD2 (5 bases). Looked up from germline, CDR1 is MDHEN and CDR2 is SYDVKM. The CDR3 sequence is 12 residues long. Trimming removed 7 bases at V and 7 bases at J, with 14 bases between. This CDR3 reads CASKSGPGEQYF. CDR3 bases: TGTGCCAGCAAAAGCGGTCCAGGTGAGCAGTACTTC. The entire variable domain, with the rest obtained from reference TRBV28 and TRBJ2-7, is as follows: DVKVTQSSRYLVKRTGEKVFLECVQDMDHENMFWYRQDPGLGLRLIYFSYDVKMKEKGDIPEGYSVSREKKERFSLILESASTNQTSMYLCASKSGPGEQYFGPGTRLTVT.

This clonotype was seen more than once but under ten times. V and J are TRBV28 and TRBJ2-5, with 8 bases that match TRBD1. Germline V gene sequence: CDR1 MDHEN, CDR2 SYDVKM. Trimming at V came to 4 bases and at J to 5 bases, leaving 6 bases not matched to a gene. CDR3 length: 14 amino acids. CDR3 protein: CASSSSNRGETQYF. The CDR3 nucleotides read TGTGCCAGCAGTTCGAGTAACAGGGGGGAGACCCAGTACTTC.

The chain joins TRBV11-2 to TRBJ1-2, with D possibly being TRBD1 (5 bases). Germline CDR1 is SGHAT and CDR2 is FQNNGV. The CDR3 length is 15 residues. V was clipped by 4 bases and J by 2 bases, with 14 bases between them. CDR3 nucleotide sequence: TGTGCCAGCAGCTCCCCGATAGGGGAGAACTATGGCTACACCTTC. This sequence encodes CASSSPIGENYGYTF.

The chain has TRBV12-3 or TRBV12-4 and TRBJ2-7; tentative D call: TRBD2 (5 bases). CDR3 length equals 15 residues. Trimming took 4 bases from V and 5 from J, leaving 18 bases between them. The CDR3 region is CASSSRRTEANEQYF. In nucleotides, the CDR3 is TGTGCCAGCAGTTCGAGACGGACTGAAGCTAACGAGCAGTACTTC.

Notes on this clonotype: This may be a read error: a much more frequent sequence differs by one nucleotide. The chain uses TRBV29-1 and TRBJ1-1; 10 bases match TRBD1. The CDR3 sequence is 12 residues long. Trimming cost V 8 bases and J 2 bases; bases outside gene matches: 2. Per germline, CDR1 SQVTM and CDR2 ANQGSEA. CDR3 amino acids: CSWDRGNTEAFF. In nucleotides, the CDR3 is TGCAGCTGGGACAGGGGAAACACTGAAGCTTTCTTT.

This rearrangement joins TRBV19 to TRBJ2-7; 13 bases fit TRBD2. V shed 3 bases and J 3 bases; nucleotides not matched to a gene: 11. The CDR3 runs 18 residues. Per the germline V gene, CDR1 is LNHDA and CDR2 is SQIVND (reference sequence). The CDR3 DNA is TGTGCCAGTAGTATTCGAGGGACTAGCGGGGAGAAGGTCTACGAGCAGTACTTC. Translated: CASSIRGTSGEKVYEQYF. The whole variable domain, filled in from reference TRBV19 and TRBJ2-7, reads DGGITQSPKYLFRKEGQNVTLSCEQNLNHDAMYWYRQDPGQGLRLIYYSQIVNDFQKGDIAEGYSVSREKKESFPLTVTSAQKNPTAFYLCASSIRGTSGEKVYEQYFGPGTRLTVT.

In its sample, this clonotype ranks as medium-sized. The V gene is TRBV7-2, the J gene TRBJ2-4, with D unresolved. The CDR3 consists of 11 residues. Between the trimmed V and J ends, which lost 5 bases and 8 bases, there was a span of 7 bases. Germline-derived CDR1 and CDR2 are SGHTA and FQGNSA. In nucleotides, the CDR3 is TGTGCCAGCAGCCAACGGTACATTCAGTACTTC. It encodes CASSQRYIQYF.

By sample share, this clonotype is medium-sized. V is TRBV7-2 and J is TRBJ2-7; D is ambiguous. V was clipped by 0 bases and J by 4 bases, with 16 bases between them. Germline CDR1 SGHTA, CDR2 FQGNSA. This CDR3 has 16 residues. CDR3 loop: CASSLATGSSGYEQYF. The DNA for the CDR3 is TGTGCCAGCAGCTTAGCAACTGGGTCGAGTGGGTACGAGCAGTACTTC.